Below, 30 T cell receptor beta chains from the same sample are listed, as sequenced in a study of T cell repertoires in cytomegalovirus infection. TCRdb re-derived calls from the reads in MiXCR, one entry per CDR3 protein. The sample holds over 450,000 distinct CDR3 sequences, roughly 10% seen once. The material sequenced was PBMCs. The receptors here all came from a human donor in good health (CMV status not recorded). Some clones in this sample may be carry-over from other donors' samples.

The rearrangement uses TRBV20-1 and TRBJ1-3; no clear D. Germline CDR1 reads DFQATT; CDR2 reads SNEGSKA (reference sequence). The CDR3 covers 14 residues. V dropped 2 bases and J dropped 3 bases, with 11 bases sitting between them. Here the CDR3 reads CSARPRLFGNTIYF. Written as DNA, the CDR3 is TGCAGTGCTAGACCCAGACTCTTTGGAAACACCATATATTTT.

A remark on this clonotype: A read error may be the cause here, since a much bigger clone is one base away. The chain employs TRBV10-3 and TRBJ1-5; D is possibly TRBD1 (5 bases). Germline V gene lookup returns CDR1 ENHRY and CDR2 SYGVKD. This CDR3 contains 14 residues. Trimming took 7 bases from V and 3 from J, leaving 13 bases between them. CDR3 in amino acids: CAINTGTANQPQHF. In nucleotides, the CDR3 is TGTGCCATCAATACCGGGACGGCCAATCAGCCCCAGCATTTT.

This clonotype was seen at least ten times. The chain joins TRBV6-6 to TRBJ2-7; D might be TRBD2 (6 bases). CDR1 and CDR2 from the germline V gene are MNHNY and SVGAGI (reference sequence). Trimming removed 0 bases at V and 3 bases at J, with 15 bases between. This CDR3 is built from 16 residues. DNA for the CDR3: TGTGCCAGCAGTTACTCAGCCCCTGCGGGGCTCTACGAGCAGTACTTC. Encoded protein: CASSYSAPAGLYEQYF.

The chain couples TRBV29-1 to TRBJ1-1; no clear D. The CDR3 runs 12 residues. V was shortened by 4 bases and J by 10 bases, with 16 bases between the two germline ends. Germline assignment: CDR1 SQVTM and CDR2 ANQGSEA. The CDR3 here is CSVAGGSQAAFF. In DNA form, the CDR3 reads TGCAGCGTTGCGGGTGGGTCCCAAGCAGCTTTCTTT. Drawing the rest from reference TRBV29-1 and TRBJ1-1, the complete variable domain is SAVISQKPSRDICQRGTSLTIQCQVDSQVTMMFWYRQQPGQSLTLIATANQGSEATYESGFVIDKFPISRPNLTFSTLTVSNMSPEDSSIYLCSVAGGSQAAFFGQGTRLTVV.

In the case of this clonotype: A much bigger clone sits one base away, suggesting this may be a read error. The CDR3 protein is CASSSPGGALF. In DNA form, the CDR3 reads TGTGCCAGCAGTAGCCCAGGGGGAGCTTTATTT. The gene calls are TRBV25-1 and TRBJ1-1; 7 nucleotides agree with TRBD1. CDR3 length: 11 residues. CDR1 is MGHDK and CDR2 is SYGVNS in the germline V gene.

At least ten counts were recorded for this clonotype. The chain is built from TRBV7-3 and TRBJ2-1; D is possibly TRBD1 (5 bases). The germline V gene encodes CDR1 SGHTA and CDR2 FQGTGA. The V and J ends lost 1 base and 4 bases respectively, with 8 bases between them. The CDR3 length is 14 residues. CDR3 DNA sequence: TGTGCCAGCAGCTTAATGTCAGGGTACAATGAGCAGTTCTTC. Protein product: CASSLMSGYNEQFF.

The rearrangement uses TRBV20-1 and TRBJ1-1; TRBD1 aligns across 8 bases. Losses at the gene ends were 4 bases for V and 1 base for J; bases not matched to a gene: 5. Germline values: CDR1 DFQATT, CDR2 SNEGSKA (reference sequence). The CDR3 spans 14 residues. The CDR3 bases are TGCAGTGCTAACAGGGGGGGACCGAACACTGAAGCTTTCTTT. Translated: CSANRGGPNTEAFF.

This clonotype was observed a few times. The chain links TRBV3-1 to TRBJ2-7, with 8 nucleotides matching TRBD2. This CDR3 region has 14 residues. Losses at the gene ends were 3 bases for V and 4 bases for J; bases not matched to a gene: 5. Looked up from germline, CDR1 is LGHDT and CDR2 is YNNKEL (reference sequence). CDR3 sequence reads: CASSQRLAGYEQYF. DNA of the CDR3: TGTGCCAGCAGCCAGAGGTTAGCGGGATACGAGCAGTACTTC.

J is TRBJ1-2 and V is TRBV7-9, with 8 bases lining up with TRBD1. The germline V gene encodes CDR1 SEHNR and CDR2 FQNEAQ (reference sequence). The CDR3 consists of 19 residues. The V gene end was trimmed by 2 bases and the J gene end by 1 base; junction bases not matched to a gene: 15. The CDR3 DNA sequence: TGTGCCAGCAGCTTATCTGGCGACAGGGGTGCGAAGGGTAACTATGGCTACACCTTC. As protein: CASSLSGDRGAKGNYGYTF.

The sample holds many counts of this clonotype. V and J are TRBV6-5 and TRBJ2-2; D uncertain. The CDR3 consists of 14 residues. Germline V CDR1 and CDR2: MNHEY, SVGAGI. V was shortened by 2 bases and J by 6 bases, with 10 bases between the two germline ends. As DNA, the CDR3 is TGTGCCAGCAGTTACGGCCGTGGCGCCGGGGAGCTGTTTTTT. It encodes CASSYGRGAGELFF.

J is TRBJ2-1 and V is TRBV7-9; 7 nucleotides line up with TRBD2. CDR1 is SEHNR and CDR2 is FQNEAQ in the germline V gene (reference sequence). The ends lost 1 base at V and 5 bases at J; junction bases unmatched: 5. This CDR3 has 15 residues. The CDR3, as DNA: TGTGCCAGCAGCTTAGAGCGGGACTACGACAATGAGCAGTTCTTC. Translated, it gives CASSLERDYDNEQFF.

Details on this clonotype: The CDR3 carries no conserved terminal phenylalanine or tryptophan, so it likely arises from a read error. This sequence joins TRBV5-1 and TRBJ2-7; TRBD2 is a possible D gene (5 bases). CDR1 is SGHRS, CDR2 YFSETQ, per germline. The length of the CDR3 is 16 residues. Deletions cut 6 bases from V and 0 bases from J, with 19 bases between. The chain's CDR3 is CASTPLDWGISYEQYL. CDR3 DNA: TGCGCCAGCACACCGTTGGACTGGGGAATCTCCTACGAGCAGTACTTA.

There are a few counts of this clonotype. The rearrangement links TRBV20-1 to TRBJ2-5; D is unresolved. This CDR3 has 15 amino acids. The germline CDR1 and CDR2 sequences are DFQATT and SNEGSKA (reference sequence). Trimming left V 2 bases short and J 5 bases short, with 18 bases between. The CDR3: CSARSPSGMRETQYF. The CDR3, as DNA: TGCAGTGCTAGATCCCCCTCAGGTATGAGGGAGACCCAGTACTTC.

This clonotype was found a few times. The chain links TRBV20-1 to TRBJ1-2; possible D gene TRBD1, 6 bases. The CDR3 runs to 13 residues. Germline CDR1 DFQATT, CDR2 SNEGSKA (reference sequence). V was trimmed by 1 base and J by 8 bases, leaving 14 bases between them. CDR3 coding DNA: TGCAGTGCTAGAGTAGGGGGACAAAAAGGCTACACCTTC. As protein: CSARVGGQKGYTF.

J is TRBJ1-6 and V is TRBV12-3 or TRBV12-4; D possibly corresponds to TRBD1 (5 bases). The length of the CDR3 is 14 residues. Trimming took 3 bases from V and 7 from J, leaving 10 bases between them. CDR3: CASSFRVRNSPLHF. The CDR3 nucleotides are TGTGCCAGCAGTTTCAGGGTTAGGAATTCACCCCTCCACTTT.

This clonotype was seen ten or more times. The V gene is TRBV28, the J gene TRBJ2-4; 10 bases line up with TRBD1. The germline V gene has CDR1 MDHEN and CDR2 SYDVKM. The trim removed 5 bases at V and 8 bases at J, leaving 12 bases unmatched. The CDR3 consists of 16 residues. This CDR3 is CASSAPGQGYGDIQYF. The CDR3 bases are TGTGCCAGCAGTGCCCCGGGACAGGGGTACGGGGACATTCAGTACTTC.

The sample holds many counts of this clonotype. The chain uses TRBV15 and TRBJ2-5; no definite D call. In germline, CDR1 is LNHNV, CDR2 YYDKDF (reference sequence). This CDR3 has 12 residues. V was cut by 0 bases and J by 5 bases, with 4 bases left in between. The CDR3 sequence: CATSREGETQYF. The CDR3 DNA is TGTGCCACCAGCAGAGAGGGGGAGACCCAGTACTTC.

There are a few counts of this clonotype. The V call is TRBV18, the J call TRBJ2-2; 7 positions agree with TRBD1. The germline gives CDR1 KGHSH, CDR2 LQKENI. The CDR3 is made up of 14 amino acids. Trimming cost V 0 bases and J 6 bases; bases outside gene matches: 1. The CDR3 reads CASSPPTGAGELFF. The DNA for the CDR3 is TGTGCCAGCTCACCACCTACAGGGGCCGGGGAGCTGTTTTTT.

This clonotype was detected ten times or more. The rearrangement links TRBV27 to TRBJ1-1; D gene ambiguous. CDR1 and CDR2 (germline): MNHEY, SMNVEV (reference sequence). This CDR3 contains 15 residues. V gave up 2 bases and J gave up 0 bases, with 10 bases separating them. CDR3 bases: TGTGCCAGCAGTTTAGACGGCAGGTTGAACACTGAAGCTTTCTTT. This translates into CASSLDGRLNTEAFF.

This clonotype was picked up many times. The rearrangement uses TRBV7-2 and TRBJ2-7, with no clear D. V was clipped by 6 bases and J by 3 bases, with 6 bases between them. Germline-derived CDR1 and CDR2 are SGHTA and FQGNSA. The length of the CDR3 is 11 residues. The CDR3 here is CASRAGYEQYF. The CDR3 bases are TGTGCCAGCAGGGCCGGCTACGAGCAGTACTTC.

In its sample, this clonotype was seen many times. The chain employs TRBV7-9 and TRBJ2-2; D unresolved. There are 15 residues in the CDR3. The germline V gene has CDR1 SEHNR and CDR2 FQNEAQ (reference sequence). Trimming removed 5 bases from V and 3 bases from J, with 13 bases in between. CDR3 residues: CASSIEVRDTGELFF. Written as DNA, the CDR3 is TGTGCCAGCAGCATCGAAGTCCGGGACACCGGGGAGCTGTTTTTT.

This clonotype appeared many times. The V call is TRBV7-8, the J call TRBJ1-6; perhaps TRBD1 as D (6 bases). V was trimmed by 5 bases and J by 5 bases, leaving 22 bases between them. The CDR3 has 18 amino acids. CDR1 SGHVS and CDR2 FQNEAQ come from the germline V gene. In DNA form, the CDR3 reads TGTGCCAGCAGCCTCTTAACAGGGACGCCTAGGGATAATTCACCCCTCCACTTT. As protein: CASSLLTGTPRDNSPLHF.

This clonotype was seen many times. The chain carries TRBV7-2 and TRBJ2-7; 11 positions match TRBD2. In germline, CDR1 is SGHTA, CDR2 FQGNSA. V lost 4 bases, J lost 7 bases, and 9 bases stayed unmatched. The CDR3 covers 15 residues. CDR3 sequence (DNA): TGTGCCAGCAGCTCGGTTAGCGGGGGGGCAGGAGAGCAGTACTTC. Translating gives CASSSVSGGAGEQYF.

This clonotype was seen a few times. This rearrangement joins TRBV28 to TRBJ1-5; D is unresolved. The V end lost 3 bases, the J end lost 7 bases, and 22 bases lay between the germline ends. CDR1 MDHEN and CDR2 SYDVKM come from the germline V gene. The CDR3 loop spans 17 amino acids. The CDR3 nucleotides are TGTGCCAGCAGTTTGAGTGCTTCGGGGTCGGGAAGGCAGCCCCAGCATTTT. Translating it yields CASSLSASGSGRQPQHF.

This clonotype was seen at least ten times. The chain couples TRBV19 to TRBJ2-7; TRBD1 agrees at 7 bases. After removal of 5 bases from V and 2 bases from J, the junction contained 9 bases not matched to a gene. The germline gives CDR1 LNHDA, CDR2 SQIVND (reference sequence). CDR3 length: 15 residues. This CDR3 reads CASSVPGTAAYEQYF. Written as DNA, the CDR3 is TGTGCCAGTAGTGTCCCAGGGACAGCAGCCTACGAGCAGTACTTC.

Only a few counts were recorded for this clonotype. The chain employs TRBV27 and TRBJ1-2, with D unclear. The germline CDR1 and CDR2 sequences are MNHEY and SMNVEV (reference sequence). The length of the CDR3 is 15 residues. Deletions cut 5 bases from V and 0 bases from J, with 13 bases between. The CDR3 DNA follows: TGTGCCAGCAGTCGACTCGGTGGAACTAACTATGGCTACACCTTC. Its protein is CASSRLGGTNYGYTF.

Many counts were recorded for this clonotype. The V and J genes are TRBV12-3 or TRBV12-4 and TRBJ1-6, with D possibly TRBD1 on 5 matching bases. This CDR3 spans 14 amino acids. Trimming removed 5 bases from V and 5 bases from J, with 10 bases in between. CDR3 DNA sequence: TGTGCCAGCAGTCTGGGGGGGAATAATTCACCCCTCCACTTT. Protein product: CASSLGGNNSPLHF.

The gene calls are TRBV20-1 and TRBJ2-2, with D perhaps matching TRBD2 (5 bases). The CDR3 sequence is 17 residues long. Germline values: CDR1 DFQATT, CDR2 SNEGSKA (reference sequence). With 0 bases removed from V and 3 bases from J, the gap between germline ends came to 17 bases. The CDR3 loop reads CSARDEAGSRDTGELFF. In nucleotides, the CDR3 is TGCAGTGCTAGAGACGAGGCGGGTAGTCGAGACACCGGGGAGCTGTTTTTT.

This clonotype showed up many times. The chain links TRBV7-9 to TRBJ2-1; 7 bases agree with TRBD1. Germline assignment: CDR1 SEHNR and CDR2 FQNEAQ (reference sequence). CDR3 length: 14 amino acids. The trim removed 7 bases at V and 2 bases at J, leaving 5 bases unmatched. CDR3 nucleotide sequence: TGTGCCAGCACTACGGGACAGACCTACAATGAGCAGTTCTTC. The encoded protein is CASTTGQTYNEQFF. The full variable domain, its missing parts supplied by reference TRBV7-9 and TRBJ2-1, is DTGVSQNPRHKITKRGQNVTFRCDPISEHNRLYWYRQTLGQGPEFLTYFQNEAQLEKSRLLSDRFSAERPKGSFSTLEIQRTEQGDSAMYLCASTTGQTYNEQFFGPGTRLTVL.

This clonotype was observed many times. The rearrangement uses TRBV7-3 and TRBJ2-7; unclear D gene. Trimming took 0 bases from V and 2 from J, leaving 14 bases between them. Germline loops: CDR1 SGHTA, CDR2 FQGTGA. This CDR3 region has 16 residues. The CDR3 bases are TGTGCCAGCAGCTTAACTGCAGGCAGGCCAACCTACGAGCAGTACTTC. It codes for CASSLTAGRPTYEQYF.